This T cell receptor (beta chain) was captured in a study of blood T cell repertoires in COVID-19. The germline gives CDR1 WNHNN, CDR2 SYGVQD (reference sequence). The CDR3 contains 10 residues. V was cut by 4 bases and J by 7 bases, with 4 bases left in between. Original analysis: Reference gene primer amplification in the assay estimated nucleated cell counts. Measured with immunoSEQ multiplex PCR; TCRdb has only the in-frame clones, and not every one. V and J calls plus clone size are reproduced from that table; the DNA served to infer D and trimming. The sample consists of more than 100,000 clones, 75% to 90% of them appearing once.

The sequenced sample was peripheral blood. The V call is TRBV10-1, the J call TRBJ1-1; D is unresolved. This receptor was identified in a human donor in a cohort sampled during active COVID-19. The CDR3 is CASSGVEAFF. The CDR3 DNA is TGCGCCAGCAGTGGAGTTGAAGCTTTCTTT.